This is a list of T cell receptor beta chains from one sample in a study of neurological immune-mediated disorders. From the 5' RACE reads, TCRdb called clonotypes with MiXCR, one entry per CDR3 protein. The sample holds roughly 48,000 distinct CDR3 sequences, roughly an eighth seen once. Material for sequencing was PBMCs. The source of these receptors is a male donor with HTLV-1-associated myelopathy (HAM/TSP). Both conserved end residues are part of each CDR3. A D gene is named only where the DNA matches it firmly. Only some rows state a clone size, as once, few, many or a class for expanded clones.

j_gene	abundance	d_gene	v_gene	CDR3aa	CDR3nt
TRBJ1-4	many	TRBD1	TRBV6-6	CASSLGTANEKLFF	TGTGCCAGCAGTTTGGGGACAGCTAATGAAAAACTGTTTTTT
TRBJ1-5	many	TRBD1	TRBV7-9	CASSQTTGDPQHF	TGTGCCAGCAGCCAAACAACAGGGGACCCCCAGCATTTT
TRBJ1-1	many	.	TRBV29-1	CSVLPWGSDTEAFF	TGCAGCGTTCTACCCTGGGGCAGCGACACTGAAGCTTTCTTT
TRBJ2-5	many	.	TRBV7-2	CASSFGPGALQETQYF	TGTGCCAGCAGCTTTGGGCCCGGGGCCCTCCAAGAGACCCAGTACTTC
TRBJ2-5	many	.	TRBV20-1	CSARDRDGQIRETQYF	TGCAGTGCTAGAGATCGGGACGGACAAATAAGAGAGACCCAGTACTTC
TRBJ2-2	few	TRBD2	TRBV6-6	CASTLLSTSGDLTGELFF	TGTGCCAGCACCTTGCTCTCGACTAGCGGGGATTTGACCGGGGAGCTGTTTTTT
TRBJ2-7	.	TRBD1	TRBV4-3	CASNQEGDSSYEQYF	TGCGCCAGCAACCAAGAAGGGGACAGCTCCTACGAGCAGTACTTT
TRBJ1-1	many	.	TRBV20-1	CSARSGTQNTEAFF	TGCAGTGCTAGAAGCGGGACTCAGAACACTGAAGCTTTCTTT
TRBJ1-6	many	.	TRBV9	CASSVAVEDNSPLHF	TGTGCCAGCAGCGTTGCGGTGGAAGATAATTCACCCCTCCACTTT
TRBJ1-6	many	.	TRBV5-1	CASSLEGQSSYNSPLHF	TGCGCCAGCAGCTTGGAAGGCCAGAGCTCCTATAATTCACCCCTCCACTTT
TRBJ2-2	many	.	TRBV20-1	CSAILTTYTGELFF	TGCAGTGCTATTCTTACTACCTACACCGGGGAGCTGTTTTTT
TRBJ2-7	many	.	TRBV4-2	CASSQDPLQGMNF	TGTGCCAGCAGCCAAGATCCCCTACAGGGAATGAATTTC
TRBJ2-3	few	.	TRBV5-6	CASSMGTSGTDTQYF	TGTGCCAGCAGCATGGGGACGTCGGGCACAGATACGCAGTATTTT
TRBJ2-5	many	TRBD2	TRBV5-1	CASSPGLAGAQETQYF	TGCGCCAGCAGCCCCGGGTTAGCGGGGGCCCAAGAGACCCAGTACTTC
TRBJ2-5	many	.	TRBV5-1	CASSLAGTGETQYF	TGCGCCAGCAGCTTGGCCGGGACGGGGGAGACCCAGTACTTC
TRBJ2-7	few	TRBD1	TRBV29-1	CSVESDRGRSPYEQYF	TGCAGCGTTGAAAGTGACAGGGGGCGATCCCCCTACGAGCAGTACTTC
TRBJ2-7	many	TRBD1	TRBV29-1	CSVEARTGRYEQYF	TGCAGCGTTGAGGCGAGGACAGGGCGCTACGAGCAGTACTTC
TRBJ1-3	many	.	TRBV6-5	CASSPYRASGNTIYF	TGTGCCAGCAGTCCCTACCGGGCTTCTGGAAACACCATATATTTT
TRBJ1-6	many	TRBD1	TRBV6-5	CASSYSGTGISLGSPLHF	TGTGCCAGCAGTTATTCCGGGACAGGGATTTCTCTAGGATCACCCCTCCACTTT
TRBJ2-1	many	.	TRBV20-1	CSATRGDEQFF	TGCAGTGCTACCAGGGGGGATGAGCAGTTCTTC
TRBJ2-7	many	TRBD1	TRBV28	CASSLPGTGVEEQYF	TGTGCCAGCAGTTTACCCGGGACAGGTGTAGAGGAGCAGTACTTC
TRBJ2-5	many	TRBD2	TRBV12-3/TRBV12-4	CASSRSGAQETQYF	TGTGCCAGCAGTCGTAGCGGGGCTCAAGAGACCCAGTACTTC
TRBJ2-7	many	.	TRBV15	CATSRVRGVYEQYF	TGTGCCACCAGCAGAGTGCGCGGAGTCTACGAGCAGTACTTC
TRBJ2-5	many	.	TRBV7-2	CASKGNNQETQYF	TGTGCCAGCAAGGGAAACAACCAAGAGACCCAGTACTTC
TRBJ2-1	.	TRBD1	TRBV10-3	CAISDVGQDNEQFF	TGTGCCATCAGTGACGTAGGACAGGACAATGAGCAGTTCTTC
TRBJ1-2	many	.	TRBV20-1	CSARDFMGNLDGYTF	TGCAGTGCTAGAGATTTTATGGGCAACCTAGATGGCTACACCTTC
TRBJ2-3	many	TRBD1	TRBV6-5	CASSTSSGGTDTQYF	TGTGCCAGCAGCACTTCCTCAGGGGGAACAGATACGCAGTATTTT
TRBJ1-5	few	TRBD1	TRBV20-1	CSASGQGNQPQHF	TGCAGTGCTTCGGGACAGGGCAATCAGCCCCAGCATTTT
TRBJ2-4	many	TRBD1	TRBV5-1	CASSLVAPGQGTNIQYF	TGCGCCAGCAGCTTGGTGGCTCCGGGACAGGGGACAAACATTCAGTACTTC
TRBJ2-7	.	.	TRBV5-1	CASQALMSYEQYF	TGCGCCAGCCAGGCCCTTATGTCCTACGAGCAGTACTTC
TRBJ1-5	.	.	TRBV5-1	CASSFYICSARPGQGYQPQHF	.
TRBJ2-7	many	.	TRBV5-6	CASSGEYYEQYF	TGTGCCAGCAGTGGGGAATACTACGAGCAGTACTTC
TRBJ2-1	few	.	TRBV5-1	CASSLVGSSDGEQFF	TGCGCCAGCAGCTTAGTCGGGTCCTCGGACGGAGAGCAGTTCTTC
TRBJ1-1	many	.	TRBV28	CASSLPPGGTEAFF	TGTGCCAGCAGTTTACCCCCCGGCGGCACTGAAGCTTTCTTT
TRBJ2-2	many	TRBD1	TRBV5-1	CASSLAGQGYTGELFF	TGCGCCAGCAGCTTGGCGGGACAGGGGTACACCGGGGAGCTGTTTTTT
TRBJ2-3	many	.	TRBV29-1	CSVEVTRLPTDTQYF	TGCAGCGTTGAAGTGACGCGACTCCCTACAGATACGCAGTATTTT
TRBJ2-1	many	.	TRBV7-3	CASRSSDNEQFF	TGTGCCAGCAGATCCTCAGACAATGAGCAGTTCTTC
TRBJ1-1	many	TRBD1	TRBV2	CASRVDREDTEAFF	TGTGCCAGCAGGGTTGACAGGGAAGACACTGAAGCTTTCTTT
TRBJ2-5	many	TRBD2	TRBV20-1	CSARGSSGGRETQYF	TGCAGTGCTAGAGGGAGTAGCGGGGGCCGGGAGACCCAGTACTTC
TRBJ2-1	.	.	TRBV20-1	CSAARADYNGQFF	TGCAGTGCGGCCCGGGCCGACTATAATGGGCAGTTCTTC
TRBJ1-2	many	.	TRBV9	CASSSTDYGYTF	TGTGCCAGCAGCTCGACAGACTATGGCTACACCTTC
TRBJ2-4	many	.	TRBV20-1	CSALSNIQYF	TGCAGTGCTTTAAGCAACATTCAGTACTTC
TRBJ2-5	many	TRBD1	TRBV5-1	CASSTGTGKETQYF	TGCGCCAGCAGCACCGGGACAGGGAAAGAGACCCAGTACTTC
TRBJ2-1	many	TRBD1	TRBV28	CASSLLSGGAEQFF	TGTGCCAGCAGTTTACTTTCAGGGGGCGCTGAGCAGTTCTTC
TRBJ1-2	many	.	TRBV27	CASSINGHLSYGYTF	TGTGCCAGCAGTATTAACGGACACCTTTCCTATGGCTACACCTTC
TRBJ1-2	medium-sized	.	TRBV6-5	CASSYVGLRGSHGYTF	TGTGCCAGCAGTTACGTAGGGCTTAGGGGGTCTCATGGCTACACCTTC
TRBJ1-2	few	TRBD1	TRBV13	CASSSRTGAIYGYTF	TGTGCCAGCAGCTCCCGGACAGGCGCAATCTATGGCTACACCTTC
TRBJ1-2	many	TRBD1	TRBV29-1	CSVGTVYGYTF	TGCAGCGTGGGGACAGTGTATGGCTACACCTTC
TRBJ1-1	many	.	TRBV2	CASSQSRGGNTEAFF	TGTGCCAGCAGCCAATCCCGTGGGGGGAACACTGAAGCTTTCTTT
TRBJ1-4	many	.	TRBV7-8	CASSLANIRTATNEKLFF	TGTGCCAGCAGCTTAGCGAATATTCGGACAGCAACTAATGAAAAACTGTTTTTT